This T cell receptor (beta chain) was documented in a study of neoadjuvant anti-PD-1 for oral cavity cancer. Sequenced by immunoSEQ multiplex PCR; TCRdb stores in-frame clones only, minus some. The top ten clones hold 2.6% of a sample with around 17,000 clones, 55% to 75% of them seen once. CDR3 size: 16 residues. V lost 4 bases and J lost 3; bases outside the gene matches: 5. Germline V CDR1 and CDR2: MNHEY, SMNVEV (reference sequence). This clone was seen just once. Sequenced here: PBMCs, sampled before nivolumab (anti-PD-1) treatment. This sequence joins TRBV27 and TRBJ2-3; 12 bases are shared with TRBD2. The sequence derives from a person between 35 and 79 years old with oral cavity squamous cell carcinoma. CDR3 amino acids: CASSWALAGGTDTQYF. DNA for the CDR3: TGTGCCAGCAGTTGGGCACTAGCGGGAGGAACAGATACGCAGTATTTT.